Ten or more counts support the clone carrying this T cell receptor beta chain. TCRdb re-called the PCR reads via MiXCR. This sample has under 30,000 clones; around a sixth occur once, and the top ten carry 6% to 7%. The sample comes from a study of metastatic and nonmetastatic thyroid tumors. V lost 5 bases and J 15 bases, leaving 24 bases between the germline ends. This CDR3 has 14 residues. The V gene's germline CDR1 is LGHDT and CDR2 YNNKEL (reference sequence). Patients underwent thyroid surgery, and none had received any treatment before it. J is TRBJ2-3 and V is TRBV3-1, with D possibly TRBD1 on 6 matching bases. The origin of this receptor is a male donor with papillary thyroid cancer or a benign thyroid nodule (not recorded which). Some clones in this sample may be carry-over from other donors' samples. Sequencing was done on a sample of blood. Here the CDR3 DNA reads TGTGCCAGCAGCTCCTCCCAGGGGCAGCAGTTTAGTTATTTT. Its translation is CASSSSQGQQFSYF.